This TCR beta chain came from a study of Tregs in tolerant kidney transplant recipients. Repertoires were generated with immunoSEQ multiplex PCR, while TCRdb's copy carries only in-frame clones and drops some. The data hold 15,000 or so clones, with roughly 50% observed a single time. After roughly six days with irradiated graft donor PBMCs, CFSE-labeled recipient PBMCs were FACS-sorted. The germline V and J ends were trimmed by 5 bases and 2 bases, with 9 bases remaining between them. Germline CDR1 is SGHTA and CDR2 is FQGNSA. The CDR3 has 13 residues. There are a few counts of this clone. The antigen remains unidentified.

The V gene is TRBV7-2, the J gene TRBJ1-2, with TRBD1 as a possible D gene (6 bases). The origin of this receptor is a human patient who received a combined kidney and bone marrow transplant. The sample was CD4+ T cells from blood cultured with allogeneic cells, taken before the transplant. CDR3 protein: CASSPDRNYGYTF. CDR3 DNA sequence: TGTGCCAGCAGCCCCGACAGGAACTATGGCTACACCTTC.